Listed below are T cell receptor beta chains from one sample, sequenced in a study of T-cell memory formation after mild COVID-19. MiXCR was run by TCRdb on the 5' RACE reads, yielding one entry per CDR3 protein. The table lists around 500,000 distinct CDR3 sequences, approximately 18% of them singletons. The material sequenced was PBMCs or a T cell subset sorted from them (not recorded which). Receptors were obtained from an adult woman who had mild COVID-19 (a few samples of this study predate the infection). Cell type and time point are not known. CDR3s include the opening cysteine and the closing phenylalanine or tryptophan. Fields, in order: J gene, D gene, clone size, V gene, CDR3 DNA, CDR3 protein. The D gene is left open where the match is weak. Not all rows give a size; the values are once, few, many and, for expanded clones, a class.

TRBJ2-4,NA,many,TRBV7-2,TGTGCCAGCAGCTTACCTGGAGTAGTAGCCAAAAACATTCAGTACTTC,CASSLPGVVAKNIQYF
TRBJ1-1,NA,NA,TRBV6-5,TGTGCCAGCAGTTTGTATAAGGGGAGGACTGAAGCTTTCTTT,CASSLYKGRTEAFF
TRBJ2-7,NA,NA,TRBV2,TGTGCCAGCAGCGACCCAGGTTCGGGGGAGCAGTACTTC,CASSDPGSGEQYF
TRBJ2-5,TRBD2,NA,TRBV20-1,TGCAGTGCTAGGACTAGCGGAGAGACCCAGTACTTC,CSARTSGETQYF
TRBJ1-1,TRBD1,few,TRBV2,TGTGCCAGCGTTGTACGGTACAGGGGGGACACTGAAGCTTTCTTT,CASVVRYRGDTEAFF
TRBJ1-2,TRBD1,NA,TRBV19,TGTGCCAGTAGTATCGGGACAGGGAACGACTATGGCTACACCTTC,CASSIGTGNDYGYTF
TRBJ2-3,NA,NA,TRBV4-1,TGCGCCAGCAGCCCGACTGTAACTAGCACAGATACGCAGTATTTT,CASSPTVTSTDTQYF
TRBJ2-5,TRBD2,few,TRBV11-2,TGTGCCAGCAGCTTAGCCCTAGCGGGGACCCAAGAGACCCAGTACTTC,CASSLALAGTQETQYF
TRBJ2-1,TRBD1,NA,TRBV7-8,TGTGCCAGCAGCTTATATTCCAGGACAGGGTCTACAAATGAGCAGTTCTTC,CASSLYSRTGSTNEQFF
TRBJ2-2,NA,few,TRBV4-1,TGCGCCAGCAGCCATCCTAATCCGGGCACCGGGGAGCTGTTTTTT,CASSHPNPGTGELFF